At least ten counts were recorded for the clone carrying this TCR beta chain. The antigen is undetermined. One entry per CDR3 protein results from TCRdb running MiXCR on the 5' RACE reads. The data contain about 60,000 distinct CDR3 sequences, approximately 8.3% of them singletons. The CDR3 spans 16 residues. The V gene end was trimmed by 3 bases and the J gene end by 0 bases; junction bases not matched to a gene: 6. The V gene's germline CDR1 is MNHEY and CDR2 SMNVEV (reference sequence). This sample was taken from a study of early T cells in non-severe SARS-CoV-2 infection. Whole-study results and caveats: Matching against VDJdb likely underestimated virus-specific expansions, favoring anti-spike CD8.

The receptor comes from an adult who was a healthcare worker with PCR-confirmed SARS-CoV-2 infection or an uninfected control (not recorded which). The V call is TRBV27, the J call TRBJ2-7; TRBD2 agrees at 9 bases. Sequenced material: whole blood. CDR3 coding DNA: TGTGCCAGCAGTTTCGGGACTAGCCGCAGCTCCTACGAGCAGTACTTC. Translation: CASSFGTSRSSYEQYF.